These T cell receptor beta chains were read from a single sample in a study of cytomegalovirus exposure and HLA in healthy donors. Assay: immunoSEQ multiplex PCR; the TCRdb copy retains only in-frame clones and omits some. This sample yields 190,000 or so clones, of which about 79% are seen a single time; around an eighth belongs to the top ten. The sample taken for sequencing was PBMCs. The receptors derive from a woman aged 25-40 years in good health and CMV-seropositive. CDR3s include the opening cysteine and the closing phenylalanine or tryptophan. The D gene is left open where the match is weak. Clone sizes are given selectively: once, few, many, or a class where the clone is expanded.

once | TRBJ1-1 | TRBV5-6 | NA | TGTGCCAGCAGCGGCAACACTGAAGCTTTCTTT | CASSGNTEAFF
NA | TRBJ1-2 | TRBV5-5 | TRBD1 | TGTGCCAGCAGCTTGGCCGGGGGACAGGCTACTAACTATGGCTACACCTTC | CASSLAGGQATNYGYTF
NA | TRBJ2-7 | TRBV6-6 | TRBD2 | TGTGCCAGCAAGCAACCGGGACTAGCTTACGAGCAGTACTTC | CASKQPGLAYEQYF
few | TRBJ2-6 | TRBV7-9 | TRBD1 | TGTGCCAGCAGCTCACAGGGGCCCGGGGCCAACGTCCTGACTTTC | CASSSQGPGANVLTF
NA | TRBJ2-5 | TRBV9 | NA | TGTGCCAGCAGCGAAAGCCAGCGGGAGACCCAGTACTTC | CASSESQRETQYF
NA | TRBJ1-2 | TRBV2 | TRBD1 | TGTGCCAGCACTTCGGACAGGGGCTATGGCTACACCTTC | CASTSDRGYGYTF
NA | TRBJ2-7 | TRBV11-2 | TRBD1 | TGTGCCAGCAGCTCGGGACAGGGGAACCACGAGCAGTACTTC | CASSSGQGNHEQYF
NA | TRBJ1-5 | TRBV5-1 | TRBD1 | TGCGCCAGCAGTTTGGAGGCAGGGGGGCAGCCCCAGCATTTT | CASSLEAGGQPQHF
NA | TRBJ2-7 | TRBV28 | TRBD2 | TGTGCCAGCAGTCTAGCGGGTTCGAGCTCCTACGAGCAGTACTTC | CASSLAGSSSYEQYF
NA | TRBJ2-1 | TRBV27 | TRBD1 | TGTGCCAGCAGCTCCGGACCCGGGACAGGGGTGTGGGATGAGCAGTTCTTC | CASSSGPGTGVWDEQFF
NA | TRBJ2-5 | TRBV30 | NA | TGTGCCTGGAGGTATAGTGTCACGGTGGGGCGAGAGACCCAGTACTTC | CAWRYSVTVGRETQYF
few | TRBJ1-2 | TRBV5-1 | NA | TGCGCCAGCAGACCGGACACCGGATACTATGGCTACACCTTC | CASRPDTGYYGYTF
NA | TRBJ2-2 | TRBV7-7 | TRBD2 | TGTGCTAGCAGCTTTTCCGGGACTAGTTCCGGGGAGCTGTTTTTT | CASSFSGTSSGELFF
NA | TRBJ2-7 | TRBV5-6 | TRBD2 | TGTGCCAGCACTCCCGCGGGAGGTTACGAGCAGTACTTC | CASTPAGGYEQYF
NA | TRBJ1-1 | TRBV20-1 | NA | TGCAGTGCCGAACGGTCCCAAGCTTTCTTT | CSAERSQAFF
NA | TRBJ2-1 | TRBV7-2 | TRBD2 | TGTGCCAGCAGCCGACTAGCGGGAGAGACCGATGGGCAGTTCTTC | CASSRLAGETDGQFF
NA | TRBJ2-7 | TRBV5-1 | TRBD2 | TGCGCCAGCAGCTTAGCGGGAGGTTACTACGAGCAGTACTTC | CASSLAGGYYEQYF
NA | TRBJ2-2 | TRBV29-1 | NA | TGCAGCGTGGCTCTCGGGGGTACCACCGGGGAGCTGTTTTTT | CSVALGGTTGELFF
NA | TRBJ2-2 | TRBV4-2 | TRBD2 | TGTGCCAGCAGCCAAGGGCTAGCGGGCACCGGGGAGCTGTTTTTT | CASSQGLAGTGELFF
NA | TRBJ1-5 | TRBV28 | NA | TGTGCCAGCAGCCCCGTTGGGGGCCACCAGCCCCAGCATTTT | CASSPVGGHQPQHF
NA | TRBJ2-4 | TRBV6-1 | NA | TGTGCCAGCGCCCCACGAGGGTGGGCCAAAAACATTCAGTACTTC | CASAPRGWAKNIQYF
NA | TRBJ2-7 | TRBV6-5 | NA | TGTGCCAGCACCACAAGGCGCCGGAGCTCCTACGAGCAGTACTTC | CASTTRRRSSYEQYF
few | TRBJ2-2 | TRBV6-1 | TRBD1 | TGTGCCAGCAGCCTCGACAGGGGGGGAACCGGGGAGCTGTTTTTT | CASSLDRGGTGELFF